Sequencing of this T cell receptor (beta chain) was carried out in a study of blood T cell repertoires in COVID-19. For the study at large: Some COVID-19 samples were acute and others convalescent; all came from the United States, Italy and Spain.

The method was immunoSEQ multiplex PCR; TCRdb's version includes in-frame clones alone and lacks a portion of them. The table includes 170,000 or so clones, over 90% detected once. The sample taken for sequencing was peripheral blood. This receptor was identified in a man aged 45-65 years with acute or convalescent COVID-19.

The CDR3, as DNA: TGTGCCAGCAGTGAGGGAGGGTCCACTGAAGCTTTCTTT. This sequence encodes CASSEGGSTEAFF. V gene TRBV2 combines with J gene TRBJ1-1; D is unresolved. The CDR3 covers 13 residues. V gave up 3 bases and J gave up 4 bases, with 9 bases separating them. Germline values: CDR1 SNHLY, CDR2 FYNNEI.